The 21 T cell receptor beta chains given below trace back to one sample, sequenced in a study of T-cell memory formation after mild COVID-19. MiXCR, run by TCRdb on the 5' RACE reads, gives a single entry per CDR3 protein. The sample includes 210,000 or so distinct CDR3 sequences, more than 25% seen only once; the top ten take about 10%. What was sequenced was PBMCs or a T cell subset sorted from them (not recorded which). The source is an adult woman who had mild COVID-19 (a few samples of this study predate the infection). Cell type and time point are not known.

CDR3 DNA sequence: TGCAGTGGCGCGTCGGGTTCTGGAAACACCATATATTTT. Encoded protein: CSGASGSGNTIYF. The rearrangement joins TRBV20-1 to TRBJ1-3, with D unclear. The CDR3 covers 13 residues. Between the trimmed V and J ends, which lost 7 bases and 1 base, there was a span of 11 bases. The germline V gene encodes CDR1 DFQATT and CDR2 SNEGSKA (reference sequence).

The sample holds a few counts of this clonotype. The chain uses TRBV3-1 and TRBJ2-2; 8 nucleotides align to TRBD2. The CDR3 has 15 amino acids. Trimming took 6 bases from V and 3 from J; bases not matched to a gene: 6. CDR1 and CDR2 from the germline V gene are LGHDT and YNNKEL (reference sequence). The DNA of the CDR3 is TGTGCCAGCAGTCCGGGGGGGCAGGACACCGGGGAGCTGTTTTTT. Protein: CASSPGGQDTGELFF.

The rearrangement links TRBV12-3 or TRBV12-4 to TRBJ2-3, with 9 bases aligning to TRBD2. With 6 bases clipped from V and 2 bases from J, the junction kept 6 bases outside the gene matches. The CDR3 covers 15 residues. The CDR3 region has the DNA TGTGCCAGCAGAAATAGCGGGAGAAACACAGATACGCAGTATTTT. Protein product: CASRNSGRNTDTQYF.

This clonotype was counted only a few times. This chain uses TRBV27 with TRBJ2-2; D not resolved. The V end was cut by 2 bases, the J end by 2 bases, with 9 bases between. The CDR3 spans 15 residues. The germline CDR1 and CDR2 sequences are MNHEY and SMNVEV (reference sequence). The CDR3 DNA sequence: TGTGCCAGCAGTTTACGGGCGATAAACACCGGGGAGCTGTTTTTT. It yields the protein CASSLRAINTGELFF.

A few counts support this clonotype. This chain uses TRBV20-1 with TRBJ2-3, with TRBD2 as a possible D gene (5 bases). The germline V gene has CDR1 DFQATT and CDR2 SNEGSKA (reference sequence). V was trimmed by 0 bases and J by 3 bases, leaving 13 bases between them. The CDR3 runs to 15 residues. DNA of the CDR3: TGCAGTGCTAGAGATCGCCTAGCTCCTACAGATACGCAGTATTTT. As protein: CSARDRLAPTDTQYF.

The chain uses TRBV20-1 and TRBJ1-1, with D tentatively TRBD1 (5 bases). Germline assignment: CDR1 DFQATT and CDR2 SNEGSKA (reference sequence). The CDR3 sequence is 16 residues long. The V gene lost 0 bases and the J gene lost 1 base, with 15 bases spanning the gap. CDR3 amino acids: CSARDRLGGSNTEAFF. CDR3 DNA sequence: TGCAGTGCTAGAGATCGGCTGGGGGGTTCGAACACTGAAGCTTTCTTT.

This rearrangement joins TRBV12-3 or TRBV12-4 to TRBJ2-1, with no clear D. The CDR3 sequence is 15 residues long. V lost 3 bases to trimming and J lost 6 bases, with 15 bases between them. CDR3 DNA: TGTGCCAGCAGTTTCCCCATGCTCCTTGGCAATGAGCAGTTCTTC. This sequence encodes CASSFPMLLGNEQFF.

J is TRBJ1-2 and V is TRBV7-2; 9 nucleotides agree with TRBD1. This CDR3 contains 13 residues. V lost 5 bases, J lost 7 bases, and 5 bases stayed unmatched. In germline, CDR1 is SGHTA, CDR2 FQGNSA. The CDR3 reads CASSHDRGSGYTF. The DNA of the CDR3 is TGTGCCAGCAGCCATGACAGGGGGAGTGGCTACACCTTC.

This chain links TRBV20-1 with TRBJ2-1, with TRBD2 matching 13 bases. This CDR3 is 14 amino acids long. J lost 9 bases, V lost 1 base, and 3 bases had no gene match. Germline CDR1 and CDR2: DFQATT and SNEGSKA (reference sequence). CDR3 region: CSARATSGGVEQFF. CDR3 nucleotide sequence: TGCAGTGCTAGAGCCACTAGCGGGGGGGTTGAGCAGTTCTTC.

A few counts support this clonotype. This sequence joins TRBV12-3 or TRBV12-4 and TRBJ2-5, with D perhaps matching TRBD2 (5 bases). Between the trimmed V and J ends, which lost 5 bases and 5 bases, there was a span of 12 bases. CDR3 length: 13 residues. The CDR3 region is CASSQRRGETQYF. CDR3 bases: TGTGCCAGCAGTCAAAGAAGAGGGGAGACCCAGTACTTC.

This clonotype was seen only a few times. J is TRBJ2-2 and V is TRBV4-1; D is uncertain. The V gene's germline CDR1 is MGHRA and CDR2 YSYEKL. This CDR3 is built from 15 residues. V was pared by 0 bases and J by 7 bases, with 12 bases between. The CDR3 DNA follows: TGCGCCAGCAGCCAAGAGATAACCCTAAGCGGGGAGCTGTTTTTT. Protein sequence: CASSQEITLSGELFF.

The gene calls are TRBV24-1 and TRBJ2-5; D is unclear. CDR1 and CDR2 (germline): KGHDR, SFDVKD. Deletions cut 1 base from V and 3 bases from J, with 14 bases between. This CDR3 spans 16 amino acids. CDR3 residues: CATSDLIYDVEETQYF. For the CDR3, the DNA is TGTGCCACCAGTGATTTAATCTATGATGTCGAAGAGACCCAGTACTTC.

This clonotype was seen more than once but under ten times. The chain combines TRBV18 with TRBJ2-3, with TRBD2 identical over 11 bases. Trimming removed 3 bases from V and 5 bases from J; junction bases left unmatched: 4. CDR1 is KGHSH and CDR2 is LQKENI in the germline V gene. The CDR3 spans 15 residues. CDR3 bases: TGTGCCAGCTCACCCGGGACTAGCGGCGGAGATACGCAGTATTTT. Translating gives CASSPGTSGGDTQYF.

This clonotype was counted between two and nine times. This chain joins TRBV12-3 or TRBV12-4 and TRBJ1-1, with D perhaps TRBD1 (6 bases). The CDR3 is made up of 13 amino acids. The V gene lost 8 bases and the J gene lost 3 bases, with 13 bases spanning the gap. CDR3 bases: TGTGCCAGCTGGAGGGGGACATACACTGAAGCTTTCTTT. Protein: CASWRGTYTEAFF.

This clonotype appeared a few times. This chain uses TRBV9 with TRBJ2-3, with D perhaps assigned TRBD1 or TRBD2 (5 bases each). Germline V gene lookup returns CDR1 SGDLS and CDR2 YYNGEE. The length of the CDR3 is 16 residues. V lost 0 bases, J lost 6 bases, and 17 bases lay in between. As DNA, the CDR3 is TGTGCCAGCAGCGTAGGCCGCGGAAGAGGGGCGGATACGCAGTATTTT. Translating it yields CASSVGRGRGADTQYF.

This clonotype was recorded only once. The chain joins TRBV29-1 to TRBJ2-2; unclear D gene. The V end lost 7 bases, the J end lost 6 bases, and 9 bases lay between the germline ends. Germline CDR1 and CDR2: SQVTM and ANQGSEA. The CDR3 contains 11 residues. In DNA, the CDR3 is TGCAGCGCTGATTCATCCGGGGAGCTGTTTTTT. Protein product: CSADSSGELFF.

This clonotype has just a few counts. The chain couples TRBV2 to TRBJ2-1, with 10 bases lining up with TRBD2. Germline V gene lookup returns CDR1 SNHLY and CDR2 FYNNEI. Trimming at V came to 6 bases and at J to 8 bases, leaving 7 bases not matched to a gene. CDR3 length equals 14 residues. CDR3 coding DNA: TGTGCCAGCAGCGAGCGGGAGGGCCGTCATGAGCAGTTCTTC. Translated, it gives CASSEREGRHEQFF.

The chain links TRBV7-9 to TRBJ2-7, with 8 positions matching TRBD1. V was clipped by 6 bases and J by 0 bases; unmatched bases: 10. The CDR3 is made up of 16 amino acids. Per germline, CDR1 SEHNR and CDR2 FQNEAQ (reference sequence). CDR3 sequence reads: CASSQSAGQVSYEQYF. The CDR3 nucleotides read TGTGCCAGCAGTCAAAGTGCGGGACAGGTCTCCTACGAGCAGTACTTC.

This clonotype has only a few counts. The CDR3 DNA reads as TGTGCCAGCAGCACCCAGGACAGGGTACGACAGCCCCAGCATTTT. It yields the protein CASSTQDRVRQPQHF. The chain carries TRBV7-2 and TRBJ1-5, with 8 bases aligning to TRBD1. This CDR3 spans 15 amino acids. Germline values: CDR1 SGHTA, CDR2 FQGNSA. J was trimmed by 7 bases and V by 5 bases; bases with no gene match: 10.

This clonotype has more than one count but fewer than ten. The chain carries TRBV5-1 and TRBJ2-2; D remains unclear. This CDR3 has 13 residues. V lost 4 bases and J 8 bases, leaving 12 bases between the germline ends. Germline-derived CDR1 and CDR2 are SGHRS and YFSETQ. Here the CDR3 DNA reads TGCGCCAGCAGCCCACCGAGTATTGGGGAGCTGTTTTTT. Amino acids: CASSPPSIGELFF.

This chain uses TRBV2 with TRBJ1-2, with a tentative D call TRBD1 (5 bases). The CDR3 length is 15 residues. V lost 2 bases and J lost 3, with 13 bases in between. From germline, CDR1 is SNHLY and CDR2 FYNNEI. The CDR3 spells CASSELIGTDYGYTF. The CDR3 DNA sequence: TGTGCCAGCAGTGAACTTATTGGGACGGACTATGGCTACACCTTC.